These 13 T cell receptor beta chains came from one sample sequenced in a study of blood T cell repertoires in COVID-19. Here immunoSEQ multiplex PCR was the method, and the copy in TCRdb shows in-frame clones only, minus some. There are about 150,000 clones in the sample; about 79% occur only once, and 9% to 10% lies in the top ten. The sample comprised peripheral blood. Every receptor here comes from a woman aged 50 to 60 with acute or convalescent COVID-19.

The rearrangement uses TRBV10-3 and TRBJ1-2, with TRBD1 matching 11 bases. Germline V gene lookup returns CDR1 ENHRY and CDR2 SYGVKD. Trimming removed 5 bases from V and 7 bases from J; junction bases left unmatched: 6. The CDR3 contains 14 residues. CDR3 DNA sequence: TGTGCCATCAGTAGTGGACAGGGGGCGCGTGGCTACACCTTC. It encodes CAISSGQGARGYTF.

The chain employs TRBV20-1 and TRBJ2-7; the D is unclear. CDR1 is DFQATT, CDR2 SNEGSKA, per germline (reference sequence). The CDR3 runs to 12 residues. Trimming shortened V by 3 bases and J by 5 bases, and 11 bases separated the two germline ends. CDR3 residues: CSASLYDNEQYF. The CDR3 DNA reads as TGCAGTGCTAGTCTCTATGACAACGAGCAGTACTTC.

This rearrangement joins TRBV19 to TRBJ1-1; TRBD1 matches at 8 bases. V lost 3 bases and J lost 2; bases outside the gene matches: 2. CDR1 and CDR2 from the germline V gene are LNHDA and SQIVND (reference sequence). CDR3 size: 14 residues. In DNA form, the CDR3 reads TGTGCCAGTAGTATGGGACAGGCAAACACTGAAGCTTTCTTT. Translating gives CASSMGQANTEAFF.

V usage is TRBV4-3 and J usage is TRBJ1-6; maybe TRBD1 (5 bases). The CDR3 extends over 15 amino acids. Germline assignment: CDR1 LGHNA and CDR2 YSLEER. Trimming removed 0 bases at V and 5 bases at J, with 8 bases between. CDR3: CASSQDWGDNSPLHF. The CDR3 bases are TGCGCCAGCAGCCAAGACTGGGGGGATAATTCACCCCTCCACTTT.

The chain uses TRBV7-8 and TRBJ2-7; 8 positions agree with TRBD1. The CDR3 runs 16 residues. Trimming removed 5 bases from V and 3 bases from J; junction bases left unmatched: 12. The germline V gene has CDR1 SGHVS and CDR2 FQNEAQ. This chain's CDR3 is CASSRVGTGLFYEQYF. The CDR3 DNA reads as TGTGCCAGCAGCCGAGTGGGGACAGGTCTCTTCTACGAGCAGTACTTC.

CDR3 amino acids: CASKARGTDTQYF. The CDR3, as DNA: TGTGCCAGTAAGGCCAGGGGCACAGATACGCAGTATTTT. The chain uses TRBV19 and TRBJ2-3, with a weak D call TRBD1 (5 bases). V was pared by 7 bases and J by 1 base, with 9 bases between. This CDR3 comprises 13 residues. The V gene's germline CDR1 is LNHDA and CDR2 SQIVND (reference sequence).

The CDR3 loop reads CASSRLIQGGAQYF. The CDR3 DNA is TGTGCCAGCAGCCGTCTCATACAGGGAGGGGCCCAGTACTTC. V and J are TRBV7-2 and TRBJ2-5, with a possible D match to TRBD2 (7 bases). Trimming stripped 5 bases from V and 9 bases from J, with 19 bases between. This CDR3 is built from 14 residues. Looked up from germline, CDR1 is SGHTA and CDR2 is FQGNSA.

The CDR3 nucleotides read TGTGCCAGCAGCTCTACCCGGACAGGGACAGGTGAGCAGTTCTTC. Protein product: CASSSTRTGTGEQFF. The rearrangement links TRBV7-3 to TRBJ2-1; TRBD1 matches at 8 bases. The CDR3 extends over 15 amino acids. Germline V gives CDR1 SGHTA, CDR2 FQGTGA. With 4 bases clipped from V and 9 bases from J, the junction kept 11 bases outside the gene matches.

V gene TRBV23-1 combines with J gene TRBJ2-7, with TRBD1 as a possible D gene (5 bases). TRBV23-1 is treated as an ORF (open reading frame) with a function not yet certain. V was pared by 10 bases and J by 4 bases, with 14 bases between. This CDR3 is built from 12 residues. This CDR3 reads CATATSGYEQYF. The CDR3 DNA reads as TGCGCCACCGCGACTTCAGGGTACGAGCAGTACTTC.

The genes are TRBV2 and TRBJ2-7, with a tentative D call TRBD2 (6 bases). Trimming pared 5 bases from V and 3 bases from J, leaving 11 bases between. This CDR3 has 13 amino acids. Germline CDR1 reads SNHLY; CDR2 reads FYNNEI. This CDR3 is CASSQGLSYEQYF. The CDR3 region has the DNA TGTGCCAGCAGTCAGGGACTGAGCTACGAGCAGTACTTC.

V usage is TRBV18 and J usage is TRBJ2-7; 8 positions agree with TRBD1. Germline CDR1 KGHSH, CDR2 LQKENI. V lost 5 bases to trimming and J lost 1 base; unmatched junction nucleotides: 4. The CDR3 runs to 14 residues. CDR3 region: CASSAGTGSYEQYF. In DNA, the CDR3 is TGTGCCAGCTCAGCCGGGACAGGTTCCTACGAGCAGTACTTC.

This sequence joins TRBV7-3 and TRBJ2-2; D unresolved. This CDR3 has 14 residues. Germline CDR1 is SGHTA and CDR2 is FQGTGA. Trimming shortened V by 0 bases and J by 7 bases, and 9 bases separated the two germline ends. The DNA of the CDR3 is TGTGCCAGCAGCTTAACCCTAGGTGGCGGGGAGCTGTTTTTT. Encoded protein: CASSLTLGGGELFF.

This chain links TRBV19 with TRBJ1-1; 9 positions match TRBD1. This CDR3 is built from 14 residues. Germline lookup yields CDR1 LNHDA and CDR2 SQIVND (reference sequence). The ends lost 6 bases at V and 5 bases at J; junction bases unmatched: 7. The CDR3 loop reads CASSPDRGVTEAFF. DNA of the CDR3: TGTGCCAGTAGCCCGGACAGGGGTGTAACTGAAGCTTTCTTT.